This entry features one T cell receptor (beta chain) sequence. This clonotype was seen a handful of times. It lacks a known antigen. One base away there is no much larger clone; base qualities are not given. Receptors were amplified or captured by 5' RACE. For sequencing, a NextSeq 500 was employed. To correct for sequencing error and PCR bias, the TCR library protocol tagged individual cDNA molecules with unique molecular identifiers. Both TCR alpha and beta chains were sequenced, and tight co-correlation was observed between alpha and beta sequence abundances in each sample. The original methods were these. V gene, J gene and CDR3 annotation of TCR sequences was performed with Decombinator V4. TCRs were defined as expanded if a significant change between any two time points was detected under a Poisson model with p below 0.0001. TCR abundances were normalised to the total number of TCRs sequenced per sample and were expressed as counts per million. MAIT TCRs were defined by TRAV1-2 paired with TRAJ12, TRAJ20 or TRAJ33, and iNKT TCRs by TRAV10 paired with TRAJ18. VDJdb, accessed 1 November 2021, was searched for CMV, EBV and SARS-CoV-2 annotated TCRs, excluding TCRs annotated for multiple antigens. TCRdb reprocessing: public reads trimmed at Q25 with fastp, clones called with MiXCR, in-frame beta chains kept. Merged by CDR3 protein, the rows form single entries marked with the most common genes and DNA. The V and J calls were determined by TCRdb, not by the authors. The sample table contains some 80,000 distinct CDR3 sequences; only one count was recorded for around an eighth of them. The ten top clones hold over 6.5% of the sample.

Set within a cohort of healthcare workers in London, UK, this nested case-control study involved weekly PCR testing of nasopharyngeal swabs along with blood sampling. Between 23 and 31 March 2020, the week of the UK lockdown, healthcare workers were enrolled and then followed up weekly for as long as 16 weeks. The sample belongs to a study of early T cells in non-severe SARS-CoV-2 infection listed by TCRdb under 2021. For context, the study as a whole: TCR sequencing used bulk RNA from unsorted whole blood, so alpha and beta chains could not be paired. The full study reports these points: VDJdb matching was skewed toward anti-spike CD8 responses and likely underestimated virus-specific expansions by missing private and CD4 specificities.

Per the germline V gene (reference sequence), SGHNT is the CDR1 and YYREEE is the CDR2. The CDR3, from cysteine to phenylalanine, totals 16 residues. Left in the record is the CDR3 DNA by itself, 48 bases read in frame from the first base. V lost 0 bases and J lost 0 bases, and the count of bases not matched to a germline gene is 2. This receptor chain uses TRBV5-4 and TRBJ1-2, with 10 central nucleotides matching TRBD1. This receptor was taken from an adult who was a healthcare worker with PCR-confirmed SARS-CoV-2 infection or an uninfected control (not recorded which). The source material was whole blood. This receptor has the CDR3 CASSLGGQGTNYGYTF. The DNA sequence is TGTGCCAGCAGCTTGGGGGGACAGGGGACTAACTATGGCTACACCTTC.